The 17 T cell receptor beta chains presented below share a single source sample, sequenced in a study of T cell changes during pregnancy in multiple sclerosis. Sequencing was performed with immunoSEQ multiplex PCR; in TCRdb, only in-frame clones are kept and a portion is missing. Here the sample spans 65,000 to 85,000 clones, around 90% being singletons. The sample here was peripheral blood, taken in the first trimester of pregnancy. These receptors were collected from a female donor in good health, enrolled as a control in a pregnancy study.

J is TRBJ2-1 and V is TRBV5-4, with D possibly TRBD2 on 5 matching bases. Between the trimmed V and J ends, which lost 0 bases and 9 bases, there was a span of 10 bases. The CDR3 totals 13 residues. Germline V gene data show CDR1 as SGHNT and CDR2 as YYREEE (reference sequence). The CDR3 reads CASSLASSLEQFF. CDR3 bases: TGTGCCAGCAGCTTGGCTAGCTCGCTTGAGCAGTTCTTC.

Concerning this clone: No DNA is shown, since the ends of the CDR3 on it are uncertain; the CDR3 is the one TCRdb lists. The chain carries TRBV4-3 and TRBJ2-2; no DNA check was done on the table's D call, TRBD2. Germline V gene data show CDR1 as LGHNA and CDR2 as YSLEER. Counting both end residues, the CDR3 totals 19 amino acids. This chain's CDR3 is CASSPSGQGPAGVPGELFF.

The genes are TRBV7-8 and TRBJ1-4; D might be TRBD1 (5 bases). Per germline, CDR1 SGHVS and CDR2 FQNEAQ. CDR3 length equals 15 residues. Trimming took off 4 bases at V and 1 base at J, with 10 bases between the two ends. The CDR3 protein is CASSSQRGTNEKLFF. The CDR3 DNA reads TGTGCCAGCAGCTCCCAAAGGGGAACTAATGAAAAACTGTTTTTT.

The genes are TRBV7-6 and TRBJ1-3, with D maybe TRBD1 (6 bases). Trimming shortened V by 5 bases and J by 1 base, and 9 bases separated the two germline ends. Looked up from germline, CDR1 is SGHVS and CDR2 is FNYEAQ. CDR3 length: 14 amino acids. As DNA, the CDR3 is TGTGCCAGCAGCCCCACAGGGTCTGGAAACACCATATATTTT. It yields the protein CASSPTGSGNTIYF.

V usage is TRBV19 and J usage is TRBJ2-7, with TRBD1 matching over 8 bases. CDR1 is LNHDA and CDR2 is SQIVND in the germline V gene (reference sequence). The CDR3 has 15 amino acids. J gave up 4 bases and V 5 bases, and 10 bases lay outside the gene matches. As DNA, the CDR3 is TGTGCCAGTAGTCCCCTCCGGACAGGGAGTTACGAGCAGTACTTC. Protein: CASSPLRTGSYEQYF.

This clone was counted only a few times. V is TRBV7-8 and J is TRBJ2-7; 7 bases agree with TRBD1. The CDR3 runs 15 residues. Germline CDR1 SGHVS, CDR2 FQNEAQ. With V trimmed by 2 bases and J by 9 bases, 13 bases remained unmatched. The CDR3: CASSLTRTGSQRQYF. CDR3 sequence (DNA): TGTGCCAGCAGCTTAACCAGGACAGGTTCTCAACGGCAGTACTTC.

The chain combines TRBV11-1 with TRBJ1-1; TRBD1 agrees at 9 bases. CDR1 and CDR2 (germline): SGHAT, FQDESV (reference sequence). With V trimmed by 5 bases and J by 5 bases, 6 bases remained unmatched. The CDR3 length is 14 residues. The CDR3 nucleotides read TGTGCCAGCAGCCGAAACAGGGGGCTAACTGAAGCTTTCTTT. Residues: CASSRNRGLTEAFF.

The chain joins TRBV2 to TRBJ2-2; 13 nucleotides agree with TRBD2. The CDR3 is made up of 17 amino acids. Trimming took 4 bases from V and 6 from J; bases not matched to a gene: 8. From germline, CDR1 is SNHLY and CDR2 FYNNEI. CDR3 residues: CASSGGLLAGGPGELFF. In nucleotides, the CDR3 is TGTGCCAGCAGTGGGGGCTTACTAGCGGGGGGGCCCGGGGAGCTGTTTTTT.

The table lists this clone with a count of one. The CDR3 bases are TGTGCCAGTAGTACGACAGGGGTTAGCACAGATACGCAGTATTTT. Translation gives CASSTTGVSTDTQYF. This chain connects TRBV19 to TRBJ2-3; 8 nucleotides match TRBD1. Trimming took 4 bases from V and 0 from J; bases not matched to a gene: 3. The CDR3 totals 15 residues. Germline V CDR1 and CDR2: LNHDA, SQIVND (reference sequence).

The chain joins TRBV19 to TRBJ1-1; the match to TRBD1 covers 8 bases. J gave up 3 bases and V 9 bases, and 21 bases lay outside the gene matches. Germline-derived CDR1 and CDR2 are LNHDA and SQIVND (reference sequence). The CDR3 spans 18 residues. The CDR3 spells CASRRAQGASRMDTEAFF. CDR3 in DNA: TGTGCCAGCCGCAGGGCCCAGGGGGCTTCCCGAATGGACACTGAAGCTTTCTTT.

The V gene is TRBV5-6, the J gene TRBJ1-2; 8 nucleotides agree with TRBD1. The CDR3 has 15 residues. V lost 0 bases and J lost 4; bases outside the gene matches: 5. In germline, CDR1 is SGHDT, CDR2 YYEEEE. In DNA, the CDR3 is TGTGCCAGCAGCTTGGTTTCAGGGGGCGCCTATGGCTACACCTTC. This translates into CASSLVSGGAYGYTF.

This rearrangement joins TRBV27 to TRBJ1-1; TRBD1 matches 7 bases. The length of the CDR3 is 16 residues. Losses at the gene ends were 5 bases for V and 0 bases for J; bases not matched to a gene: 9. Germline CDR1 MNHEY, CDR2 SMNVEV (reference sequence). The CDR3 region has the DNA TGTGCCAGCAGTAGTTTTGGAGGGGGCCTGAACACTGAAGCTTTCTTT. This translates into CASSSFGGGLNTEAFF.

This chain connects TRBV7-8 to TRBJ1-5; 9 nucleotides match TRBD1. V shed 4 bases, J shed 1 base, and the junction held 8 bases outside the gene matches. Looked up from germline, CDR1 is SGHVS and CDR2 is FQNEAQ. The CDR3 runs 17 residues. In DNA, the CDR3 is TGTGCCAGCAGCTCGGACAGGGGTACATTGAGCAATCAGCCCCAGCATTTT. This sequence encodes CASSSDRGTLSNQPQHF.

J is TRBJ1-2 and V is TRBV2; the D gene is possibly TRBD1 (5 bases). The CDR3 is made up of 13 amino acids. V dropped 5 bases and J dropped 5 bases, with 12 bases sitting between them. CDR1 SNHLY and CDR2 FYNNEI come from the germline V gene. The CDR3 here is CASSWDWRYGYTF. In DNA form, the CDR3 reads TGTGCCAGCAGTTGGGACTGGAGATATGGCTACACCTTC.

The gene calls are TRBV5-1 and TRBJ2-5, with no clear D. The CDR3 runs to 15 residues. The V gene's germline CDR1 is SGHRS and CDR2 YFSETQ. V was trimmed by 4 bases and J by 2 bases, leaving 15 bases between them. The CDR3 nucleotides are TGCGCCAGCAGCCTCCAGGTGGGCTCTCAAGAGACCCAGTACTTC. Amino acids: CASSLQVGSQETQYF. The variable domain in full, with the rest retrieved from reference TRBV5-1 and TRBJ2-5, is KAGVTQTPRYLIKTRGQQVTLSCSPISGHRSVSWYQQTPGQGLQFLFEYFSETQRNKGNFPGRFSGRQFSNSRSEMNVSTLELGDSALYLCASSLQVGSQETQYFGPGTRLLVL.

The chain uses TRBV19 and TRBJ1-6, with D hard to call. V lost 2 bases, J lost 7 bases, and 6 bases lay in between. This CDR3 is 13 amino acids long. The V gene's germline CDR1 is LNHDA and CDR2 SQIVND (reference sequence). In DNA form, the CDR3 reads TGTGCCAGTAGTATAAGGGAGAATTCACCCCTCCACTTT. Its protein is CASSIRENSPLHF.

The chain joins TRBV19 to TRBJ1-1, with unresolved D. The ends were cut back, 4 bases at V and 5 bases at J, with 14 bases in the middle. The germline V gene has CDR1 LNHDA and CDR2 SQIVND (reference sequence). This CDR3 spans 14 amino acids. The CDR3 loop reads CASSKQRENTEAFF. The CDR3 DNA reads TGTGCCAGTAGTAAACAACGGGAAAATACTGAAGCTTTCTTT.